This T cell receptor (beta chain) was profiled in a study of blood T cell repertoires in COVID-19. For the study at large: PBMCs, B-cell-depleted T cells, or T cells were the source of the cDNA or gDNA that made up the material.

Germline CDR1 reads LGHDT; CDR2 reads YNNKEL (reference sequence). The V and J ends lost 1 base and 4 bases, in that order; junction bases with no gene match: 3. The CDR3 has 14 residues. The assay was immunoSEQ multiplex PCR, and TCRdb's table has in-frame clones only and misses some. The sample lists 250,000 to 300,000 clones; 88% were seen once. The chain recombines TRBV3-1 (or the pseudogene TRBV3-2) with TRBJ2-5; 7 positions match TRBD2. This clonotype was obtained from a woman in her thirties who had recovered from COVID-19. Input material: PBMCs or T cells enriched from blood (not recorded which). The DNA of the CDR3 is TGTGCCAGCAGCCAAGGGACTAGAACAGAGACCCAGTACTTC. This sequence encodes CASSQGTRTETQYF.